This TCR beta chain stems from a study of beta chain features in type 1 diabetes. The CDR3 contains 16 residues. Per germline, CDR1 SGHTA and CDR2 FQGNSA. Trimming shortened V by 1 base and J by 1 base, and 11 bases separated the two germline ends. The study, taken as a whole, reports: A greater similarity of naive, central memory and Treg TCRB repertoires was seen among patients than among healthy donors. Type 1 diabetes patients showed a moderate but significant shortening of TCRB CDR3s in all four CD4+ subsets. Researchers could not determine here whether HLA type influences TCRB rearrangement.

Investigators reverse transcribed all isolated RNA, so they sequenced expressed TCRB transcripts. The average output of naive, central memory and regulatory T cell samples was millions of reads. TCRdb's copy holds only in-frame clones and misses some; the assay was immunoSEQ multiplex PCR. The sample lists about 700,000 clones; roughly 13% were seen once. The table lists this clone with a few counts. Its target is unknown. Using CD45RO/CCR7/CD25/CD127/CD95/CD27, CD4+ naive, central memory, regulatory and stem cell-like memory cells were sorted. Input material: naive CD4+ T cells from blood. This TCR derives from a man between 18 and 35 years old with type 1 diabetes. The rearrangement links TRBV7-2 to TRBJ1-5; D uncertain. The CDR3 loop is CASSLEVGRSNQPQHF. CDR3 in DNA: TGTGCCAGCAGCTTAGAGGTCGGCAGAAGCAATCAGCCCCAGCATTTT.